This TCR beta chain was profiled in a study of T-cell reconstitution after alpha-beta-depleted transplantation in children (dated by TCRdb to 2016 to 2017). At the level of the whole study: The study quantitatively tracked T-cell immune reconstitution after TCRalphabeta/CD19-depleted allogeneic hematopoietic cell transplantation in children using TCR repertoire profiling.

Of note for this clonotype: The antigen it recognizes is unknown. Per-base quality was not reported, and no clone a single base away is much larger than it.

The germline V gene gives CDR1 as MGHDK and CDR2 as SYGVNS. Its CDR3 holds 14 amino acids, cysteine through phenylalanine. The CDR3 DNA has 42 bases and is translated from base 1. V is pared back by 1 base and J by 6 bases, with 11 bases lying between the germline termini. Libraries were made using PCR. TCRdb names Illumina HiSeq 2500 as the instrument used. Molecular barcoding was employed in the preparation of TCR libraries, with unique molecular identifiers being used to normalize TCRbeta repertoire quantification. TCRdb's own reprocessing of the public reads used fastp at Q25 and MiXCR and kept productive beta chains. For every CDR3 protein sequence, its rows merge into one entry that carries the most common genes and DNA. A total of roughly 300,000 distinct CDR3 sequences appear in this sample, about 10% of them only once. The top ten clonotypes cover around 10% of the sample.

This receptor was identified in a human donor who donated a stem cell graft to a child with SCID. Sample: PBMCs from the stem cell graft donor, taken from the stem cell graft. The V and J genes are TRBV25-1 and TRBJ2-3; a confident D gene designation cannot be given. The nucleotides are TGTGCCAGCAGTGAATCTTACCACCTGGATACGCAGTATTTT. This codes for CASSESYHLDTQYF.